The sequence of this TCR beta chain was determined in a study of T cell changes during pregnancy in multiple sclerosis. Profiling relied on immunoSEQ multiplex PCR, and the TCRdb table lists in-frame clones only, not all of them. This sample has about 92,000 clones; around 92% occur once, and the top ten carry under 3%. Sample: peripheral blood, taken in the first trimester of pregnancy. The sequence derives from a female donor with multiple sclerosis, enrolled in a pregnancy study.

The CDR3 region is CASTGLAGGGAKNIQYF. The CDR3 DNA follows: TGTGCCAGCACCGGACTAGCGGGAGGTGGGGCCAAAAACATTCAGTACTTC. V usage is TRBV27 and J usage is TRBJ2-4; TRBD2 agrees at 14 bases. Trimming took 7 bases from V and 1 from J; bases not matched to a gene: 6. Germline assignment: CDR1 MNHEY and CDR2 SMNVEV (reference sequence). The CDR3 has 17 residues.